One T cell receptor beta chain is described in this entry. Its antigen is not identified. It was RNA transcripts that yielded the amplified TCR beta CDR3 regions. RT-PCR in the first round (using the HTBI primer set) targeted the TCR CDR3. TCRdb itself ran the multiplex PCR reads through MiXCR, one entry per CDR3 protein. Among 610,000 or so distinct CDR3 sequences listed, 40% to 55% were seen once. These data belong to a study of T cells in Graves' hyperthyroidism and ophthalmopathy. Overall study findings and caveats: With a median lead of roughly 6.8 months before onset, the model predicted ophthalmopathy. Expanded thyroid clonotypes (above 0.001) were mostly also found in blood.

Patients counted as stable if ophthalmopathy did not develop within 18 months. This TCR derives from a woman younger than 35 with Graves' hyperthyroidism. The specimen was peripheral blood or thyroid tissue (not recorded which).

CDR3 region: CASGGPNEQFF. The DNA for the CDR3 is TGTGCCAGCGGCGGGCCCAATGAGCAGTTCTTC. The V call is TRBV7-3, the J call TRBJ2-1; weak D call: TRBD2 (5 bases). Trimming shortened V by 8 bases and J by 6 bases, and 8 bases separated the two germline ends. This CDR3 has 11 amino acids. Per the germline V gene, CDR1 is SGHTA and CDR2 is FQGTGA.